Reported below is one T cell receptor (beta chain). What antigen it recognizes has not been identified. No qualities accompany the bases; no much larger clone lies one base away. The data belong to a study of cytomegalovirus exposure and HLA in healthy donors (dated by TCRdb to 2017 to 2019). For the study in its entirety: In an earlier analysis of approximately 640 of the donors, less than 350 Gb of sequence data and 90 million to 120 million unique TCR beta sequences from about 190 million T cells were reported. About 300 gigabases of sequencing data and around 87 million unique TCR sequences were included in an early release covering about 700 HLA-typed donors. Genome-wide SNP genotypes for about 65% of the 666 donors were used in a later genetic analysis, which treated that subset as a discovery cohort. Among over 350 genotyped donors of the cohort, an average of around 240,000 unique TCR beta nucleotide sequences were sequenced per donor, 15% to 20% of them non-productive. Typing coverage varied by locus: about 629-630 donors for A, B, C, DRB1 and DQB1; about 520 for DQA1; around 570 for DPA1; 400 to 480 for DPB1. To decide whether each TCR beta V gene segment behaved as functional or pseudogenic, an earlier analysis of some 600 of the donors relied on high-throughput TCR beta sequencing. The study was designed to test whether signatures of past pathogen exposure could be identified by cataloging public T cell receptors. Because of strong linkage in the cohort, a few DR-DQ haplotypes were treated as single units for association and clustering. HLA typing covered class I and class II loci at four-digit resolution. Among the roughly 380 genotyped donors, about 83% belonged to the genetic ancestry cluster associated with self-reported Caucasian donors. Every repertoire in the discovery cohort had been generated on one and the same sequencing platform. Along with the approximately 670-subject first cohort, a separate validation cohort of over a hundred different subjects was used. In a later analysis, previously published TCR beta repertoires from 550 to 700 donors were re-analyzed and high-resolution HLA genotyping was added so that TCR occurrence patterns could be studied. The later analysis used no new phenotypic data to find candidate immune exposures, relying instead on TCR beta sequences and their occurrence across donors. To predict cytomegalovirus infection status, the study combined high-throughput TCR immunosequencing, statistical association of individual TCRs with disease status, and machine learning. The study used immunosequencing to profile the T cell repertoires of several hundred subjects and linked those repertoires to cytomegalovirus serostatus. Donor age, sex, ethnicity and CMV serostatus were compiled alongside the repertoire data. Broader findings and caveats from the paper: A few of the identified cytomegalovirus-associated TCR beta chains were confirmed in vitro to be specific for cytomegalovirus antigens. Linkage disequilibrium might explain the correlated functional status among segregating V segments, but an unknown experimental factor could not be ruled out. An association between a missense DCLRE1C variant and V-gene and J-gene trimming of TCR beta chains was found in a later genetic analysis and replicated in an independent cohort. Because HLA typing was unavailable for some donors at each locus, only the typed subset was used in association tests. A total of 150 or so TCR beta chains were listed by the study as associated with cytomegalovirus. In a later analysis, several top co-occurrence clusters were reported to appear linked to parvovirus B19, influenza, CMV and Epstein-Barr virus. According to a later genetic analysis, donors in an Asian-associated ancestry cluster had fewer N-insertions in productive TCRs than the approximately 650-donor mean. A group of highly shared sequence variants was considered likely to be a technical artifact of the sequencing pipeline. A further reported finding was that TCR beta sequences accurately predicted the HLA-A and HLA-B alleles for most subjects in the first cohort. Most TCR sequences were observed very rarely across donors, whereas some public TCRs were present in many individuals. Presence/absence analyses assumed roughly uniform sequencing depth across donors, an assumption that may not hold. Broadly in line with IMGT annotations, most TCR beta V segments showed up in productive rearrangements about 87% or about 30% of the time in an earlier analysis of 587 of the donors. This cohort had only TCR beta chains sequenced, and the lack of alpha or paired-chain data limited which features could be detected. The 87-base-pair reads could not distinguish some IMGT-functional V segments, including TRBV6-2 and TRBV6-3, so those segments were excluded. Specific HLA alleles were associated with more than 15,000 TCR beta sequences at a false discovery rate of 0.05 in a later analysis. A later analysis found that TCR association rates varied across HLA loci, with DRB1 alleles showing the most associated TCRs and HLA-C alleles the fewest. The earlier analysis of some 560 of the donors excluded approximately 17 rarely observed V segments, including chromosome 9 orphons, because counts were too low. CMV serostatus was the only immune exposure information available for the cohort. The authors suggested that the approach could potentially be generalized to other disease states and immunological phenotypes. The classifier was reported to diagnose cytomegalovirus status with high specificity and sensitivity in both the original cohort and the validation cohort. A later analysis found that most CMV-associated TCR beta chains appeared HLA-restricted, with HLA associations seemingly driven largely by CMV exposure. Assigning TCR associations to individual alleles was difficult when HLA alleles, especially DR and DQ, strongly co-occurred. A later analysis found that HLA-associated TCR beta chains were more clonally expanded and had lower generation probabilities than equally common non-associated chains.

In total, approximately 610 healthy bone marrow donors made up the cohort. All cohort members were sampled while nominally healthy, although unrecorded immune exposures were likely present. The donor tested CMV seronegative, placing the donor among the 350 to 400 seronegative members of the cohort. A peripheral blood sample was provided by each donor, and peripheral blood mononuclear cells were used for TCR beta sequencing. The Qiagen DNeasy Blood Extraction Kit was used to extract genomic DNA from the blood cell samples. The library was prepared using the immunoSEQ multiplex PCR assay. For the multiplex PCR, a mixture combining 60 forward primers for TCR Vbeta segments and 13 reverse primers for TCR Jbeta segments was used. The CDR3 region of rearranged TCR beta genes was amplified from genomic DNA by a multiplex PCR assay. The Illumina HiSeq System was used to sequence the amplified TCR beta libraries as 87-base-pair reads. As for the original processing: A later analysis tallied 80 million to 95 million unique TCR beta chains across the approximately 670 repertoires, and about 10 million of those chains were shared by two or more donors. A nearest-neighbor algorithm error-corrected the raw reads and collapsed the reads into unique sequences, merging closely related sequences to remove PCR and sequencing errors. Alignment of CDR3 sequences to IMGT reference sequences was used to assign V, D and J gene segments. Each retained sequence needed at least a six-nucleotide match to both a V gene segment and a J gene segment. A rearrangement was called productive if the CDR3 had no stop codons and remained in frame with V and J, and every other rearrangement was called non-productive. CDR3 was defined according to IMGT convention as the region running from the second conserved V-encoded cysteine to the conserved J-encoded phenylalanine. Sequences without an unambiguous match to a single V gene segment were excluded from the earlier analysis of about 640 of the donors. In an earlier analysis of approximately 610 of the donors, V segments were called functional above 56.7% productive rearrangements and were called segregating when the between-donor standard deviation exceeded 5%. To diagnose cytomegalovirus status from the catalog of TCR beta chain sequences, a statistical classification framework was built. A later analysis assigned V and J genes by comparing TCR nucleotide sequences with IMGT/GENE-DB human TR gene sequences. Using the TCRdist pipeline, a later analysis assigned CDR3 sequences along with most-parsimonious VDJ recombination scenarios. In a later analysis, every TCR beta chain was defined by the combination of its CDR3 amino acid sequence and its V-gene family, and reads without a unique V-gene family were dropped. As a way to deal with suspected cross-contamination and a sequencing artifact, a later analysis dropped hundreds of nucleotide sequences that were highly shared and had low generation probability. A later analysis calculated a clonal expansion index for each public chain from normalized within-repertoire ranks of inferred template counts. Generation probabilities in a later analysis came from a VDJ recombination model fitted to out-of-frame rearrangements, and those results were checked against IGoR. In a later analysis, TCR-TCR, TCR-HLA and TCR-CMV co-occurrence was scored with hypergeometric tests, and a repertoire-size bias correction was applied to TCR pairs. False discovery rates were estimated in a later analysis by permuting HLA or CMV assignments 20 times. In a later analysis, co-occurring TCRs were grouped with DBSCAN, and TCRdist sequence similarity was added when clustering was performed within HLA-allele-positive subsets. For co-occurrence clustering, repertoires with fewer than 30,000 or more than 120,000 public chains were excluded, along with 5 or 6 repertoires with anomalous nucleotide sharing. Not all clones reach the TCRdb copy of this immuneACCESS table, which keeps in-frame sequences only. Checked studies attribute under half of the gap to unresolved V genes and leave the rest unexplained. V, J and clone size are taken as reported in that table, and D and trimming were inferred from the DNA itself. Within this sample are around 130,000 clones, with approximately 72% of them counted one time only. Over 5% of the sample goes to the ten largest clones.

The V and J ends are trimmed by 1 base and 9 bases, leaving 8 bases between them. CDR1 and CDR2 are read off the germline V gene (reference sequence) as SEHNR and FQNEAQ. Taken from cysteine to phenylalanine, the CDR3 has 12 residues. The CDR3 DNA has 36 bases and is translated from base 1. The V and J segments used are TRBV7-9 and TRBJ2-3, with a tentative D gene TRBD1 over 5 matching bases. The sample consisted of PBMCs. The clonotype comes from a woman aged 55-70 years in good health and CMV-seronegative. CDR3 protein: CASSLGPGTQYF. The nucleotide sequence is given as TGTGCCAGCAGCTTAGGTCCAGGGACGCAGTATTTT.